Following are 19 T cell receptor beta chains from one sample sequenced in a study of blood T cell repertoires in COVID-19 (dated by TCRdb to the early 2020s). Libraries came from the immunoSEQ multiplex PCR assay. What TCRdb holds here is the immuneACCESS table cut down to in-frame rearrangements. Part of the clones is not present; checked against another copy, under half of the missing clones reflect an unresolved V gene, and the others are unexplained. For this sample the table gives 140,000 to 150,000 clones, of which 84% were detected only once. Clones ranked in the top ten supply 35% to 50% of the sample. Sequences were obtained from peripheral blood. All receptors derive from a human donor in a cohort sampled during active COVID-19.

This clone was picked up a small number of times. The chain has TRBV10-3 and TRBJ2-3; 8 bases are a match to TRBD2. The CDR3 sequence is 15 residues long. Germline V gene lookup returns CDR1 ENHRY and CDR2 SYGVKD. The V gene end was trimmed by 10 bases and the J gene end by 4 bases; junction bases not matched to a gene: 13. CDR3 DNA sequence: TGTGCCACCCAGGGGACGGGGGGGCCGGCAGATACGCAGTATTTT. Translating gives CATQGTGGPADTQYF.

The V call is TRBV5-1, the J call TRBJ1-5; 8 nucleotides line up with TRBD1. The germline V gene encodes CDR1 SGHRS and CDR2 YFSETQ. The V gene end was trimmed by 4 bases and the J gene end by 0 bases; junction bases not matched to a gene: 9. CDR3 length equals 17 residues. The CDR3 DNA follows: TGCGCCAGCAGCCCCGGGACAGGTGGGGTTAGCAATCAGCCCCAGCATTTT. Encoded protein: CASSPGTGGVSNQPQHF.

CDR3 in DNA: TGTGCCACCAGCAGAGGTTTTGGGACAGGGGCCAGGTCTGGAAACACCATATATTTT. Amino acids: CATSRGFGTGARSGNTIYF. The V gene is TRBV15, the J gene TRBJ1-3, with 10 bases lining up with TRBD1. Germline lookup yields CDR1 LNHNV and CDR2 YYDKDF (reference sequence). The V and J ends lost 1 base and 1 base, in that order; junction bases with no gene match: 10. The length of the CDR3 is 19 residues.

The gene calls are TRBV7-2 and TRBJ2-7; 14 bases align to TRBD2. CDR1 and CDR2 from the germline V gene are SGHTA and FQGNSA. J gave up 0 bases and V 2 bases, and 6 bases lay outside the gene matches. This CDR3 is built from 18 residues. CDR3 nucleotides: TGTGCCAGCAGCTTACGGACTAGCGGGGGGTCGACCTCCTACGAGCAGTACTTC. Translating it yields CASSLRTSGGSTSYEQYF.

CDR3 region: CASSRMTGTGELFF. The DNA of the CDR3 is TGTGCCAGCAGCCGTATGACAGGGACCGGGGAGCTGTTTTTT. The chain links TRBV6-5 to TRBJ2-2; 7 bases align to TRBD1. CDR1 MNHEY and CDR2 SVGAGI come from the germline V gene. The CDR3 contains 14 residues. Unmatched junction bases numbered 6, after V lost 6 bases and J lost 5 bases.

V and J are TRBV5-1 and TRBJ1-5; D ambiguous. The CDR3 runs 14 residues. Trimming shortened V by 0 bases and J by 3 bases, and 7 bases separated the two germline ends. The germline V gene has CDR1 SGHRS and CDR2 YFSETQ. The CDR3 DNA reads TGCGCCAGCAGCTTGGACAGCAACAATCAGCCCCAGCATTTT. The encoded protein is CASSLDSNNQPQHF.

This sequence joins TRBV7-2 and TRBJ2-3; D uncertain. This CDR3 region has 12 residues. Trimming shortened V by 1 base and J by 8 bases, and 7 bases separated the two germline ends. Germline CDR1 SGHTA, CDR2 FQGNSA. CDR3 loop: CASSLELSTQYF. The DNA for the CDR3 is TGTGCCAGCAGCTTAGAACTGAGTACGCAGTATTTT.

This rearrangement joins TRBV6-6 to TRBJ2-7, with a possible D match to TRBD2 (6 bases). The length of the CDR3 is 15 residues. From germline, CDR1 is MNHNY and CDR2 SVGAGI (reference sequence). V shed 0 bases and J shed 3 bases, with 12 bases lying between them. CDR3 residues: CASSYSPGESYEQYF. The DNA for the CDR3 is TGTGCCAGCAGTTACTCCCCGGGGGAAAGCTACGAGCAGTACTTC.

The chain employs TRBV6-5 and TRBJ1-2, with D tentatively TRBD1 (5 bases). The germline V gene has CDR1 MNHEY and CDR2 SVGAGI. The CDR3 is 15 residues long. Trimming left V 0 bases short and J 8 bases short, with 16 bases between. As DNA, the CDR3 is TGTGCCAGCAGTTACTCCACCGGGACTCCGGGGGGCTACACCTTC. Protein: CASSYSTGTPGGYTF.

This chain connects TRBV4-1 to TRBJ2-2; D ambiguous. Trimming shortened V by 6 bases and J by 1 base, and 12 bases separated the two germline ends. Germline CDR1 and CDR2: MGHRA and YSYEKL. The CDR3 loop spans 15 amino acids. CDR3 in amino acids: CASSPRTRNTGELFF. The CDR3 region has the DNA TGCGCCAGCAGTCCCCGTACCAGGAACACCGGGGAGCTGTTTTTT.

J is TRBJ1-1 and V is TRBV11-3; 8 nucleotides line up with TRBD1. The germline CDR1 and CDR2 sequences are SGHNT and YENEEA. The V and J ends lost 5 bases and 4 bases, in that order; junction bases with no gene match: 9. The CDR3 sequence is 15 residues long. DNA for the CDR3: TGTGCCAGCAGCGAAAGACAGGGGTCGGGCACTGAAGCTTTCTTT. It specifies CASSERQGSGTEAFF.

This chain links TRBV11-2 with TRBJ2-1, with TRBD2 matching over 7 bases. The CDR3 length is 13 residues. In germline, CDR1 is SGHAT, CDR2 FQNNGV. The junction had 13 bases not matched to a gene; V was cut back by 7 bases and J by 13 bases. This chain's CDR3 is CASTWGEGQIQFF. The CDR3 bases are TGTGCCAGCACCTGGGGGGAGGGCCAAATACAGTTCTTC.

The chain links TRBV5-5 to TRBJ1-5; D not certain. The CDR3 is 13 residues long. Germline V lookup: CDR1 SGHKS, CDR2 YYEKEE (reference sequence). Trimming stripped 4 bases from V and 4 bases from J, with 9 bases between. DNA of the CDR3: TGTGCCAGCAGCCTCGATGAGAATCAGCCCCAGCATTTT. This translates into CASSLDENQPQHF.

The chain is built from TRBV5-1 and TRBJ1-3; TRBD1 matches at 8 bases. Germline CDR1 SGHRS, CDR2 YFSETQ. This CDR3 has 14 residues. Losses at the gene ends were 7 bases for V and 2 bases for J; bases not matched to a gene: 5. In nucleotides, the CDR3 is TGCGCCAGCGCCACGGACAGGGCTGGAAACACCATATATTTT. Protein: CASATDRAGNTIYF.

The sample holds one count of this clone. V is TRBV11-3 and J is TRBJ2-6; no clear D gene. CDR3 size: 16 residues. Per the germline V gene, CDR1 is SGHNT and CDR2 is YENEEA. V gave up 2 bases and J gave up 0 bases, with 8 bases separating them. The DNA of the CDR3 is TGTGCCAGCAGCTTATTTACCAGCTCTGGGGCCAACGTCCTGACTTTC. The encoded protein is CASSLFTSSGANVLTF.

CDR3 amino acids: CASSEKRGFNEKLFF. In DNA, the CDR3 is TGTGCCAGCAGCGAAAAGAGAGGGTTTAATGAAAAACTGTTTTTT. The chain has TRBV3-1 (or the pseudogene TRBV3-2) and TRBJ1-4; no reliable D call. Germline V lookup: CDR1 LGHDT, CDR2 YNNKEL (reference sequence). The CDR3 runs to 15 residues. V lost 5 bases, J lost 4 bases, and 14 bases lay in between.

This chain joins TRBV6-5 and TRBJ1-5, with D hard to call. Trimming removed 2 bases from V and 4 bases from J, with 6 bases in between. The CDR3 consists of 13 residues. Germline CDR1 reads MNHEY; CDR2 reads SVGAGI. DNA of the CDR3: TGTGCCAGCAGTTACCGGGAGAATCAGCCCCAGCATTTT. Translated: CASSYRENQPQHF.

The rearrangement uses TRBV11-1 and TRBJ2-2, with 8 bases that match TRBD1. The CDR3 covers 15 residues. Germline V CDR1 and CDR2: SGHAT, FQDESV (reference sequence). The V and J ends lost 4 bases and 9 bases, in that order; junction bases with no gene match: 10. CDR3 coding DNA: TGTGCCAGCAGCTCGGGGACAGGAGGGGCCCGGGAGCTGTTTTTT. This gives the protein CASSSGTGGARELFF.

The chain has TRBV10-3 and TRBJ1-6; 7 positions agree with TRBD1. Unmatched junction bases numbered 9, after V lost 3 bases and J lost 10 bases. Germline V gene data show CDR1 as ENHRY and CDR2 as SYGVKD. CDR3 size: 15 residues. For the CDR3, the DNA is TGTGCCATCAGTGAACGATGGACAGGAGAATCACCCCTCCACTTT. Translation gives CAISERWTGESPLHF.